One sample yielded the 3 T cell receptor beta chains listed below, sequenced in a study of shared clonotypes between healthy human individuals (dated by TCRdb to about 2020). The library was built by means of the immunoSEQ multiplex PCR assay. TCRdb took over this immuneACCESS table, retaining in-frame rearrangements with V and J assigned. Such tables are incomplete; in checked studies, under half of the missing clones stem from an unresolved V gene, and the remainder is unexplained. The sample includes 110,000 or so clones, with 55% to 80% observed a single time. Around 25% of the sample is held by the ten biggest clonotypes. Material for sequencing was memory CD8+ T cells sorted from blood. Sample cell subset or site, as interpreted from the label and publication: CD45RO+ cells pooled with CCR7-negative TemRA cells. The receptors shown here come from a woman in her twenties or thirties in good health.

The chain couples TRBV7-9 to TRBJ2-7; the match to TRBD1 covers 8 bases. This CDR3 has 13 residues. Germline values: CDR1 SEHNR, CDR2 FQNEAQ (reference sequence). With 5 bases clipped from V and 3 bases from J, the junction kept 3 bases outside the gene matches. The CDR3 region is CASSGGQGYEQYF. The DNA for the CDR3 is TGTGCCAGCAGCGGTGGACAGGGCTACGAGCAGTACTTC. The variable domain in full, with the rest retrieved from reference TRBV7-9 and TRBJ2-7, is DTGVSQNPRHKITKRGQNVTFRCDPISEHNRLYWYRQTLGQGPEFLTYFQNEAQLEKSRLLSDRFSAERPKGSFSTLEIQRTEQGDSAMYLCASSGGQGYEQYFGPGTRLTVT.

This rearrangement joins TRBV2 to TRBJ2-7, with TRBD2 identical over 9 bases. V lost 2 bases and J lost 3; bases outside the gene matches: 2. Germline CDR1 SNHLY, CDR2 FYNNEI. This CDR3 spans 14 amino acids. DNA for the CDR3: TGTGCCAGCAGTGAAAGCGGGAGGCTCTACGAGCAGTACTTC. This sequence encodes CASSESGRLYEQYF.

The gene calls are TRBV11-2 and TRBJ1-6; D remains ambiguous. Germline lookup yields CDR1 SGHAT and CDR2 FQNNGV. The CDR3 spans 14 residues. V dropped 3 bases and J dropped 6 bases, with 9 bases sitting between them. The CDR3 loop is CASSLASANSPLHF. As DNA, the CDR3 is TGTGCCAGCAGCTTGGCGTCAGCTAATTCACCCCTCCACTTT.